One and the same sample provided the 14 T cell receptor beta chains below, sequenced in a study of Ad26.COV2.S vaccination and SARS-CoV-2 variants. TCRdb keeps only in-frame clones here, not all; method: immunoSEQ multiplex PCR. The table records fewer than 900,000 clones, roughly nine tenths of them present only once. Treatment defined: roughly 20 received Ad26.COV2.S at low or high dose, single or two shots; several received placebo; per-sample allocation not given. After the first vaccine or placebo injection, samples were drawn on day 63. The sample here was peripheral blood, taken in a trial of Ad26.COV2.S vaccine versus placebo. The receptors derive from a person between 18 and 60 years old who received the Ad26.COV2.S COVID-19 vaccine or a placebo.

The gene calls are TRBV5-6 and TRBJ2-1; TRBD2 might be the D (6 bases). CDR3 length equals 15 residues. Germline loops: CDR1 SGHDT, CDR2 YYEEEE. V was trimmed by 2 bases and J by 7 bases, leaving 16 bases between them. Here the CDR3 reads CASSLGDSPTNEQFF. CDR3 nucleotides: TGTGCCAGCAGCTTAGGGGACTCTCCGACTAATGAGCAGTTCTTC.

V is TRBV6-4 and J is TRBJ1-5; D perhaps matches TRBD1 (6 bases). There are 14 residues in the CDR3. The V end lost 8 bases, the J end lost 7 bases, and 18 bases lay between the germline ends. The germline gives CDR1 MRHNA, CDR2 SNTAGT. CDR3 protein: CASRVGVQGQPQHF. The DNA of the CDR3 is TGTGCCAGCCGCGTGGGAGTACAGGGCCAGCCCCAGCATTTT.

This clone was counted a few times. This chain links TRBV19 with TRBJ1-1; no definite D call. V was trimmed by 5 bases and J by 4 bases, leaving 8 bases between them. CDR1 and CDR2 from the germline V gene are LNHDA and SQIVND (reference sequence). The CDR3 covers 12 residues. CDR3 amino acids: CASSGRATEAFF. CDR3 nucleotide sequence: TGTGCCAGTAGTGGGAGGGCCACTGAAGCTTTCTTT.

CDR3 region: CASSSRQSMNTEAFF. The CDR3 DNA reads TGTGCCAGTAGTTCCAGACAGAGCATGAACACTGAAGCTTTCTTT. The chain combines TRBV19 with TRBJ1-1; tentatively, D is TRBD1 (5 bases). The CDR3 consists of 15 residues. V lost 5 bases to trimming and J lost 0 bases, with 13 bases between them. Per germline, CDR1 LNHDA and CDR2 SQIVND (reference sequence).

This chain connects TRBV10-3 to TRBJ1-6; D is unclear. The V gene's germline CDR1 is ENHRY and CDR2 SYGVKD. The V gene lost 4 bases and the J gene lost 6 bases, with 10 bases spanning the gap. This CDR3 has 14 residues. As DNA, the CDR3 is TGTGCCATCAGTGGTCCTGAGGCTAATTCACCCCTCCACTTT. This gives the protein CAISGPEANSPLHF.

The rearrangement joins TRBV6-5 to TRBJ1-1; the D is unclear. The CDR3 consists of 15 residues. CDR1 is MNHEY and CDR2 is SVGAGI in the germline V gene. V shed 7 bases and J shed 2 bases, with 17 bases lying between them. CDR3 in DNA: TGTGCCAGCACGAAGACTGGAGGGTCCAACACTGAAGCTTTCTTT. This codes for CASTKTGGSNTEAFF.

The chain links TRBV6-5 to TRBJ1-1, with TRBD1 matching 8 bases. The CDR3 runs 16 residues. The trim removed 2 bases at V and 1 base at J, leaving 6 bases unmatched. The germline V gene encodes CDR1 MNHEY and CDR2 SVGAGI. The CDR3 spells CASSYGDRGWNTEAFF. The DNA for the CDR3 is TGTGCCAGCAGTTACGGAGACAGGGGTTGGAACACTGAAGCTTTCTTT.

This clone was observed a single time. The rearrangement uses TRBV18 and TRBJ2-1, with D perhaps TRBD2 (7 bases). Trimming left V 3 bases short and J 9 bases short, with 12 bases between. Looked up from germline, CDR1 is KGHSH and CDR2 is LQKENI. The CDR3 runs to 13 residues. The CDR3 region has the DNA TGTGCCAGCTCACCGGGAGGGGGGCGTGAGCAGTTCTTC. It codes for CASSPGGGREQFF.

This clone was found many times. The chain couples TRBV30 to TRBJ2-7, with D possibly being TRBD1 (6 bases). The CDR3 runs to 13 residues. Germline V CDR1 and CDR2: GTSNPN, SVGIG (reference sequence). V dropped 4 bases and J dropped 6 bases, with 16 bases sitting between them. The CDR3 loop reads CAWMVTGSSEQYF. The CDR3 region has the DNA TGTGCCTGGATGGTGACAGGTAGTTCCGAGCAGTACTTC.

V usage is TRBV7-9 and J usage is TRBJ2-2; D gene ambiguous. V lost 7 bases, J lost 2 bases, and 14 bases lay in between. Germline CDR1 and CDR2: SEHNR and FQNEAQ (reference sequence). The CDR3 contains 15 residues. The CDR3 protein is CASTLGGTNTGELFF. The CDR3 nucleotides read TGTGCCAGCACCTTGGGTGGCACTAACACCGGGGAGCTGTTTTTT.

In the case of this clone: Other nucleotide sequences from this sample produce the same CDR3. This chain uses TRBV20-1 with TRBJ1-1; tentatively, D is TRBD1 (6 bases). Per germline, CDR1 DFQATT and CDR2 SNEGSKA (reference sequence). Between the trimmed V and J ends, which lost 4 bases and 5 bases, there was a span of 8 bases. CDR3 size: 11 residues. The CDR3: CSANRDTEAFF. The CDR3 DNA reads as TGCAGTGCTAACAGGGATACTGAAGCTTTCTTT.

CDR3: CAWNRVNEQFF. Written as DNA, the CDR3 is TGTGCCTGGAATCGGGTCAATGAGCAGTTCTTC. The rearrangement uses TRBV30 and TRBJ2-1; D not certain. Trimming removed 4 bases from V and 6 bases from J, with 7 bases in between. This CDR3 comprises 11 residues. Germline V gives CDR1 GTSNPN, CDR2 SVGIG (reference sequence).

DNA of the CDR3: TGTGCCAGCAGTTACAGCGTAGGACAGGTAACCGAGCAGTACTTC. Translating it yields CASSYSVGQVTEQYF. The rearrangement links TRBV6-2 or TRBV6-3 to TRBJ2-7; 7 bases map to TRBD1. The CDR3 runs 15 residues. With 2 bases clipped from V and 6 bases from J, the junction kept 10 bases outside the gene matches. CDR1 is MNHEY and CDR2 is SVGEGT in the germline V gene.

Notes on this clone: Other DNA variants within this sample encode the same CDR3. The chain combines TRBV10-3 with TRBJ1-1; TRBD1 might be the D (5 bases). CDR1 and CDR2 from the germline V gene are ENHRY and SYGVKD. This CDR3 comprises 13 residues. V lost 5 bases and J lost 2, with 9 bases in between. The CDR3 sequence is CAISPQGNTEAFF. CDR3 sequence (DNA): TGTGCCATCAGTCCGCAGGGAAACACTGAAGCTTTCTTT.